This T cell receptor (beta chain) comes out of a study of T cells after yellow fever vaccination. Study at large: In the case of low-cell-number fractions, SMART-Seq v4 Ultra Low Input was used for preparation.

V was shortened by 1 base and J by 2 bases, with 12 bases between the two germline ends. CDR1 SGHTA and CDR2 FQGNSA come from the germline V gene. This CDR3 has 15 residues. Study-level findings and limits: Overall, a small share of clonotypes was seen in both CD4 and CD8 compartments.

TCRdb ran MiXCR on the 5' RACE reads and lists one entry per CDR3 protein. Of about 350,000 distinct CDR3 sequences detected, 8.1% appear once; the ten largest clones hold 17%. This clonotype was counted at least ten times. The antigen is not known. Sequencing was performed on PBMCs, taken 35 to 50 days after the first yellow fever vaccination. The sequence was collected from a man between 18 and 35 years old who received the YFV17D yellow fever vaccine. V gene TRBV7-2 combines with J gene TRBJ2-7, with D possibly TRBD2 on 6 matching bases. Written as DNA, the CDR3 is TGTGCCAGCAGCTTAGATTTCGGCGGGACCTACGAGCAGTACTTC. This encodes CASSLDFGGTYEQYF.